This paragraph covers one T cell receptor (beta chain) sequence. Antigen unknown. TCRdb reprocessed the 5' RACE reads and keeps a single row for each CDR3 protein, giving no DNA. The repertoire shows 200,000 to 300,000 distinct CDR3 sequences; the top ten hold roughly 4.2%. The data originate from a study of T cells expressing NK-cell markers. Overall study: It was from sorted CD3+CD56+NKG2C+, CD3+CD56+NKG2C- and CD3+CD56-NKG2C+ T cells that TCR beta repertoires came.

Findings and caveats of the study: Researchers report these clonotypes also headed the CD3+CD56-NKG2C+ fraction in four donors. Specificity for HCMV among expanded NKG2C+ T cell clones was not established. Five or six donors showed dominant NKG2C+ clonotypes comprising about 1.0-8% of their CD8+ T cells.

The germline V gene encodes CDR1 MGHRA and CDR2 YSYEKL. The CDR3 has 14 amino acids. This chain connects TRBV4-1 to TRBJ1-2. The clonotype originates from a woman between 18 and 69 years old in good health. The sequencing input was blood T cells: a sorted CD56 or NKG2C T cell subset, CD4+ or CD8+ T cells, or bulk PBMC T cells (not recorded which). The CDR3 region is CASSQDRQAGGYTF.